Following are 10 T cell receptor beta chains from one sample sequenced in a study of T cells in Graves' hyperthyroidism and ophthalmopathy. The investigators amplified TCR beta CDR3 regions from RNA transcripts. A set of HTBI primers served as the primers for a first-round RT-PCR of the TCR CDR3. Each CDR3 protein is one row after TCRdb ran MiXCR on the multiplex PCR reads. The sample has about 130,000 distinct CDR3 sequences, less than 25% seen once; the top ten hold 60% to 70%. The material sequenced was blood. These receptors came from a woman aged 45-60 years with Graves' hyperthyroidism that later progressed to Graves' ophthalmopathy.

This clonotype showed up just once. A much more abundant neighbour one base away suggests this may be a read error. The chain carries TRBV20-1 and TRBJ2-5; D unclear. The CDR3 has 11 residues. Looked up from germline, CDR1 is DFQATT and CDR2 is SNEGSKA (reference sequence). Trimming cost V 4 bases and J 7 bases, with 10 bases left between them. In DNA, the CDR3 is TGCAGTGCTATTGTGTCGGGGACCCAGTACTTC. It translates to CSAIVSGTQYF.

Ten or more counts support this clonotype. The V gene is TRBV7-8, the J gene TRBJ2-1; TRBD1 is a possible D gene (5 bases). This CDR3 is 15 amino acids long. V was shortened by 1 base and J by 7 bases, with 14 bases between the two germline ends. CDR1 SGHVS and CDR2 FQNEAQ come from the germline V gene. The CDR3 DNA follows: TGTGCCAGCAGCTTAGTCCCGGCCCAGGGAAATGAGCAGTTCTTC. It translates to CASSLVPAQGNEQFF.

This clonotype was picked up one time. This chain uses TRBV2 with TRBJ2-1; no reliable D call. The CDR3 has 14 residues. Germline lookup yields CDR1 SNHLY and CDR2 FYNNEI. V shed 3 bases and J shed 7 bases, with 13 bases lying between them. CDR3 region: CASSDMLGVNEQFF. The DNA for the CDR3 is TGTGCCAGCAGTGACATGCTTGGGGTAAATGAGCAGTTCTTC.

This clonotype was recorded a few times. The chain combines TRBV19 with TRBJ1-3, with D uncertain. The ends were cut back, 5 bases at V and 0 bases at J, with 20 bases in the middle. Germline V lookup: CDR1 LNHDA, CDR2 SQIVND (reference sequence). The CDR3 is 18 amino acids. The CDR3 sequence is CASSFPRGAKGSGNTIYF. The CDR3 DNA follows: TGTGCCAGTAGTTTCCCTCGGGGAGCGAAGGGCTCTGGAAACACCATATATTTT.

This clonotype was found many times. V usage is TRBV30 and J usage is TRBJ1-4; perhaps TRBD1 as D (6 bases). The CDR3 has 15 residues. V dropped 1 base and J dropped 7 bases, with 16 bases sitting between them. Germline V gene sequence: CDR1 GTSNPN, CDR2 SVGIG (reference sequence). CDR3 residues: CAWSDYGTTGEKLFF. The DNA of the CDR3 is TGTGCCTGGAGTGATTACGGGACGACAGGTGAAAAACTGTTTTTT.

A remark on this clonotype: An end of the junction does not agree with germline; a read error may underlie this. The J gene is TRBJ2-1, the V gene TRBV6-1, with 11 bases fitting TRBD2. The CDR3 runs 16 residues. Germline V gene data show CDR1 as MNHNS and CDR2 as SASEGT. The CDR3 is CASKASGGLSCNEQFF. The CDR3 DNA reads TGTGCCAGCAAGGCTAGCGGGGGGTTATCCTGCAATGAGCAGTTCTTC.

This clonotype was found many times. V and J are TRBV2 and TRBJ2-3; 11 bases fit TRBD1. The germline gives CDR1 SNHLY, CDR2 FYNNEI. Trimming at V came to 5 bases and at J to 3 bases, leaving 1 base not matched to a gene. The CDR3 consists of 14 residues. CDR3: CASSRDRGTDTQYF. The CDR3 DNA reads TGTGCCAGCAGTCGGGACAGGGGGACAGATACGCAGTATTTT.

In this sample, this clonotype turned up many times. V gene TRBV20-1 combines with J gene TRBJ1-2; D not certain. V shed 2 bases and J shed 3 bases, with 13 bases lying between them. The CDR3 consists of 14 residues. Germline V CDR1 and CDR2: DFQATT, SNEGSKA (reference sequence). CDR3 in amino acids: CSARSTSGYYGYTF. CDR3 nucleotides: TGCAGTGCTAGATCCACCTCGGGTTACTATGGCTACACCTTC.

This clonotype has at least ten counts. The chain carries TRBV28 and TRBJ2-7, with 13 bases lining up with TRBD2. Germline V gives CDR1 MDHEN, CDR2 SYDVKM. Trimming cost V 4 bases and J 3 bases; bases outside gene matches: 6. The length of the CDR3 is 16 residues. The CDR3 coding sequence is TGTGCCAGCAGTTCTCCCCGGACTAGCGGGAGCTACGAGCAGTACTTC. Protein sequence: CASSSPRTSGSYEQYF.

The table lists this clonotype with many counts. The chain employs TRBV11-2 and TRBJ2-1; D unresolved. V was trimmed by 3 bases and J by 0 bases, leaving 9 bases between them. The germline CDR1 and CDR2 sequences are SGHAT and FQNNGV. CDR3 length: 15 amino acids. The CDR3 coding sequence is TGTGCCAGCAGCTTTACAAGACCCTCCTACAATGAGCAGTTCTTC. Its translation is CASSFTRPSYNEQFF.